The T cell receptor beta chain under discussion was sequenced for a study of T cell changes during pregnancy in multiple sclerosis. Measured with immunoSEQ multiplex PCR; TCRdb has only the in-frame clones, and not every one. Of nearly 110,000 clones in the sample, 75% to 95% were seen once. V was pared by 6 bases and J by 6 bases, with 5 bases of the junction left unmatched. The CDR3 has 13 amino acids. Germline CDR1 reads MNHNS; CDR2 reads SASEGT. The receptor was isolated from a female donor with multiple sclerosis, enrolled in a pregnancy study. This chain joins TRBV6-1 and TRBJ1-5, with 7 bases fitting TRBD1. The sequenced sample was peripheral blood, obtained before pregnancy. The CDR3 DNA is TGTGCCAGCAGGACAGGGTTCGGTCAGCCCCAGCATTTT. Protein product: CASRTGFGQPQHF.